This T cell receptor (beta chain) was found in a study of blood T cell repertoires in COVID-19. In the study overall: Both acute and convalescent COVID-19 samples were obtained from the United States, Italy and Spain. PBMCs, B-cell-depleted T cells, or T cells were the source of the cDNA or gDNA that made up the material.

The V gene's germline CDR1 is SGHNT and CDR2 YYREEE (reference sequence). V dropped 1 base and J dropped 1; count of bases not matched to a gene: 1. This CDR3 is 14 amino acids long. Original handling: Reference gene primer amplification in the assay estimated nucleated cell counts. The data were produced by immunoSEQ multiplex PCR, yet TCRdb's version contains in-frame clones alone and is incomplete. V, J and clone size are those of that table, while D and trimming were read from the DNA. The table lists 15,000 to 20,000 clones, around 91% of them singletons. This chain links TRBV5-4 with TRBJ2-5; TRBD2 aligns across 7 bases. The receptor's source is a human donor in a cohort sampled during active COVID-19. The sequencing sample was made of peripheral blood. For the CDR3, the DNA is TGTGCCAGCAGCTTGCGGGGGGTCCAAGAGACCCAGTACTTC. Encoded protein: CASSLRGVQETQYF.